This record covers a single TCR beta chain. This sample was included in a study of blood T cell repertoires in COVID-19. Original analysis: Reference gene primer amplification in the assay estimated nucleated cell counts. Using immunoSEQ multiplex PCR, the repertoire was profiled, and TCRdb retains in-frame clones only, with some absent. Clone size and the V and J calls come from that table; the DNA yielded D and trimming. The profile shows about 200,000 clones, 70% to 90% of them singletons. Germline CDR1 is SEHNR and CDR2 is FQNEAQ (reference sequence). CDR3 length: 16 residues. With 2 bases removed from V and 3 bases from J, the gap between germline ends came to 15 bases.

This TCR was recovered from a woman in her fifties or sixties with active or convalescent COVID-19. Sequenced input: peripheral blood. The chain employs TRBV7-9 and TRBJ2-3; possibly TRBD1 for D (5 bases). CDR3 sequence reads: CASSLLGRAETDTQYF. The CDR3 nucleotides read TGTGCCAGCAGCTTACTTGGCAGGGCAGAGACAGATACGCAGTATTTT.